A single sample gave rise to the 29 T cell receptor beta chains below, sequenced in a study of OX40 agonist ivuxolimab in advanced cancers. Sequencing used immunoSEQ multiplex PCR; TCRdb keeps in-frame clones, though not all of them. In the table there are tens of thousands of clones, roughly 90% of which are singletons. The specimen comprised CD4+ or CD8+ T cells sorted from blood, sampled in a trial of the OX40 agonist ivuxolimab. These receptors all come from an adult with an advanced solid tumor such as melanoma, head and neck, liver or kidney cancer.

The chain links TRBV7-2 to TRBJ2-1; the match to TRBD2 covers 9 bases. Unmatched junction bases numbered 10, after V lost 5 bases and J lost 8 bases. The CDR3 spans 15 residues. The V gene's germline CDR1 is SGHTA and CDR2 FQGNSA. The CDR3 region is CASSKAGGTLYEQFF. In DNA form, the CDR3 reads TGTGCCAGCAGCAAAGCGGGAGGCACGCTCTATGAGCAGTTCTTC. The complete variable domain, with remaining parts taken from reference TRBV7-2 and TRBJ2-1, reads GAGVSQSPSNKVTEKGKDVELRCDPISGHTALYWYRQSLGQGLEFLIYFQGNSAPDKSGLPSDRFSAERTGGSVSTLTIQRTQQEDSAVYLCASSKAGGTLYEQFFGPGTRLTVL.

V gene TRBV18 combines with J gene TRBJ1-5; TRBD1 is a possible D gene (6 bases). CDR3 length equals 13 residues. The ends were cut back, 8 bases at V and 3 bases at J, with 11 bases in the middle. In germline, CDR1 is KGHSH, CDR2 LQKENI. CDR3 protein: CASTQGHNQPQHF. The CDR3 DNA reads TGTGCCAGCACACAGGGCCACAATCAGCCCCAGCATTTT.

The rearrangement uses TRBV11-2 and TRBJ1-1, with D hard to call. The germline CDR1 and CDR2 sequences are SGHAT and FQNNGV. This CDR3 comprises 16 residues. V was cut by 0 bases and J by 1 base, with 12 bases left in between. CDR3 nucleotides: TGTGCCAGCAGCTTAGATTGGGTCGGTTCGAACACTGAAGCTTTCTTT. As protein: CASSLDWVGSNTEAFF.

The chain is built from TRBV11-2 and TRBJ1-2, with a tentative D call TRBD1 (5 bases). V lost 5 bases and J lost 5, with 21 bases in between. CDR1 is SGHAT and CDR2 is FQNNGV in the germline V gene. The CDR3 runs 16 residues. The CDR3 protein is CASSPGAGSVWYGYTF. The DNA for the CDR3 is TGTGCCAGCAGCCCCGGGGCGGGATCAGTGTGGTATGGCTACACCTTC.

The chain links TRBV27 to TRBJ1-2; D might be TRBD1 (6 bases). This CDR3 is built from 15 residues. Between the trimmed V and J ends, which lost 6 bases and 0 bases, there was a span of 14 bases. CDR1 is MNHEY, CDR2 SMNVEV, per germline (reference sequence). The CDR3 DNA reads TGTGCCAGCAGCCCCCCGGGGGCCCCTAACTATGGCTACACCTTC. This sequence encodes CASSPPGAPNYGYTF.

In DNA form, the CDR3 reads TGTGCCAGCAGTTTAGGGGATCGAAATCAGCCCCAGCATTTT. Translation gives CASSLGDRNQPQHF. The chain has TRBV2 and TRBJ1-5; D is possibly TRBD1 (5 bases). Germline V gene data show CDR1 as SNHLY and CDR2 as FYNNEI. V gave up 5 bases and J gave up 4 bases, with 12 bases separating them. CDR3 length: 14 residues.

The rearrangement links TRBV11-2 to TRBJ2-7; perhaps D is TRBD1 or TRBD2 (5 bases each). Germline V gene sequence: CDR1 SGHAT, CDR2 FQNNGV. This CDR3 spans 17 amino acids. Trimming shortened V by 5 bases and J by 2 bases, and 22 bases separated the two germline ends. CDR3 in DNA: TGTGCCAGCAGCCACGGCTTGGGGTCAGGGAGAGCCTACGAGCAGTACTTC. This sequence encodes CASSHGLGSGRAYEQYF.

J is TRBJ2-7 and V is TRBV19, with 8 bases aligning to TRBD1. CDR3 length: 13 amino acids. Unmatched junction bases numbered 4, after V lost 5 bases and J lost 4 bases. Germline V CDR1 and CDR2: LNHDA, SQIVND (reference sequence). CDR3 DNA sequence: TGTGCCAGTAGTGTTCAGGGGGCGTACGAGCAGTACTTC. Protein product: CASSVQGAYEQYF. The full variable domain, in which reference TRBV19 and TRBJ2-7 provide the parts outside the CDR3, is DGGITQSPKYLFRKEGQNVTLSCEQNLNHDAMYWYRQDPGQGLRLIYYSQIVNDFQKGDIAEGYSVSREKKESFPLTVTSAQKNPTAFYLCASSVQGAYEQYFGPGTRLTVT.

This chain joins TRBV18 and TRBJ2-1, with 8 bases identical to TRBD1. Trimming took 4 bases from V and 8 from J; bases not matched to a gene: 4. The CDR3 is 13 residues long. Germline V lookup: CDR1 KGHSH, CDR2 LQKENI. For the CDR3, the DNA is TGTGCCAGCTCACGGGGACAGGACGATGAGCAGTTCTTC. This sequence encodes CASSRGQDDEQFF.

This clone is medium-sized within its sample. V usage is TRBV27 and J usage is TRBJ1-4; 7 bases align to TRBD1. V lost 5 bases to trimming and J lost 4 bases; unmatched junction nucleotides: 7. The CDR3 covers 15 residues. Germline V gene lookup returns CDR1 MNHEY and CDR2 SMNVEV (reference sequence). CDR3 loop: CASSATRQGNEKLFF. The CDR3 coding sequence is TGTGCCAGCAGTGCGACAAGACAGGGTAATGAAAAACTGTTTTTT.

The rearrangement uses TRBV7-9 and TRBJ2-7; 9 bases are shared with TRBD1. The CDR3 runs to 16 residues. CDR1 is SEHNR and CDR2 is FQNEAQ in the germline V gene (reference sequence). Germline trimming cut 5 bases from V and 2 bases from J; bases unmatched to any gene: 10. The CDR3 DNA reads TGTGCCAGCAGCCCCTCGGGACAGGGTAACCCCTACGAGCAGTACTTC. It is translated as CASSPSGQGNPYEQYF.

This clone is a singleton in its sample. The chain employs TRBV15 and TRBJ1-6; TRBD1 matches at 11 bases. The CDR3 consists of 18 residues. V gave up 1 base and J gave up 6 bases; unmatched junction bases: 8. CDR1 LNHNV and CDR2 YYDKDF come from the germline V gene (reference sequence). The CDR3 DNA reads TGTGCCACCAGCAGAGGGAAGGACAGGGGGCCCGGTAATTCACCCCTCCACTTT. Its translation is CATSRGKDRGPGNSPLHF.

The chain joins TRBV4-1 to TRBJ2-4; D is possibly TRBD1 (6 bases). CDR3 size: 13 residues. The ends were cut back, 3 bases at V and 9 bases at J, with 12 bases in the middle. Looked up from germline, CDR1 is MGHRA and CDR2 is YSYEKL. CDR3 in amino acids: CASSHPDRFIQYF. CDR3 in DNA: TGCGCCAGCAGCCACCCCGACAGGTTCATTCAGTACTTC.

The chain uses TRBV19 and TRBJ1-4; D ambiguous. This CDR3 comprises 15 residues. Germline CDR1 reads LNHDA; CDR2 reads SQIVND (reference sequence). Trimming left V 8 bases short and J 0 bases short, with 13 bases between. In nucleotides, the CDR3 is TGTGCCAGTCAAAGTGGGGATGCAACTAATGAAAAACTGTTTTTT. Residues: CASQSGDATNEKLFF.

CDR3 sequence reads: CASSAGHSNQPQHF. The CDR3 region has the DNA TGTGCCAGCAGCGCGGGACATAGCAATCAGCCCCAGCATTTT. The chain joins TRBV28 to TRBJ1-5; maybe TRBD1 (6 bases). The CDR3 covers 14 residues. With 6 bases removed from V and 0 bases from J, the gap between germline ends came to 9 bases. CDR1 and CDR2 (germline): MDHEN, SYDVKM.

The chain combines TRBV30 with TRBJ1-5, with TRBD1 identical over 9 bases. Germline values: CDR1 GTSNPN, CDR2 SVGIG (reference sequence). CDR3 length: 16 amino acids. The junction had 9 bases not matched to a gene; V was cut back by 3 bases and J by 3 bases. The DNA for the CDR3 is TGTGCCTGGAGACCACCGGGACAGGGTTACAATCAGCCCCAGCATTTT. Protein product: CAWRPPGQGYNQPQHF.

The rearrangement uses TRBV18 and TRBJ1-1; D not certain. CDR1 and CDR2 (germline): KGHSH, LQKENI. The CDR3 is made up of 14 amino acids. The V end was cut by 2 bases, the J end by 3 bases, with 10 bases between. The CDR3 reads CASSPFAGDTEAFF. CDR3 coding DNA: TGTGCCAGCTCACCATTTGCTGGGGACACTGAAGCTTTCTTT. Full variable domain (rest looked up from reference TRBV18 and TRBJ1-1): NAGVMQNPRHLVRRRGQEARLRCSPMKGHSHVYWYRQLPEEGLKFMVYLQKENIIDESGMPKERFSAEFPKEGPSILRIQQVVRGDSAAYFCASSPFAGDTEAFFGQGTRLTVV.

This CDR3 is CATSRDRIAGEETQYF. The CDR3 DNA sequence: TGTGCCACCAGCAGAGATCGGATAGCGGGAGAAGAGACCCAGTACTTC. V usage is TRBV15 and J usage is TRBJ2-5; 9 bases align to TRBD2. The CDR3 is made up of 16 amino acids. Germline CDR1 reads LNHNV; CDR2 reads YYDKDF (reference sequence). J lost 3 bases, V lost 0 bases, and 5 bases had no gene match. The full variable domain, rest sourced from reference TRBV15 and TRBJ2-5, is DAMVIQNPRYQVTQFGKPVTLSCSQTLNHNVMYWYQQKSSQAPKLLFHYYDKDFNNEADTPDNFQSRRPNTSFCFLDIRSPGLGDTAMYLCATSRDRIAGEETQYFGPGTRLLVL.

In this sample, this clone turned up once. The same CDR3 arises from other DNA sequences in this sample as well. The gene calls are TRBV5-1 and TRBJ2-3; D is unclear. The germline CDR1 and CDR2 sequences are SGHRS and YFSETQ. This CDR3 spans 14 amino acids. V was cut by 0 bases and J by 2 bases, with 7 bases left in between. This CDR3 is CASSLGTVTDTQYF. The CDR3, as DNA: TGCGCCAGCAGCTTGGGCACAGTCACAGATACGCAGTATTTT. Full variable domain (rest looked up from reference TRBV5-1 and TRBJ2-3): KAGVTQTPRYLIKTRGQQVTLSCSPISGHRSVSWYQQTPGQGLQFLFEYFSETQRNKGNFPGRFSGRQFSNSRSEMNVSTLELGDSALYLCASSLGTVTDTQYFGPGTRLTVL.

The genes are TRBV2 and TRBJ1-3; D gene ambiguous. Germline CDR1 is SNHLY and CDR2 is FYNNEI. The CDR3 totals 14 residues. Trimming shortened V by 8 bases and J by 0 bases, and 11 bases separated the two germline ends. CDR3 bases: TGTGCCAGCCGACGGTCCGACTCTGGAAACACCATATATTTT. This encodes CASRRSDSGNTIYF.

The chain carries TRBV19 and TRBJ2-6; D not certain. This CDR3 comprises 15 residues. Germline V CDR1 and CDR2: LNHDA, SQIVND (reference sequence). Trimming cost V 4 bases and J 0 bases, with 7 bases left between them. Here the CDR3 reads CASSTSGSGANVLTF. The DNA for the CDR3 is TGTGCCAGTAGTACATCGGGCTCTGGGGCCAACGTCCTGACTTTC.

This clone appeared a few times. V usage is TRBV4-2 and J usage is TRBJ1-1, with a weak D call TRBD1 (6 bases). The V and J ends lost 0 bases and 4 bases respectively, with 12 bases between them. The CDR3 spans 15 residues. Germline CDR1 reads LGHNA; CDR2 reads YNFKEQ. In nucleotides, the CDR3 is TGTGCCAGCAGCCAAGATAACAGGGTAGGCACTGAAGCTTTCTTT. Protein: CASSQDNRVGTEAFF.

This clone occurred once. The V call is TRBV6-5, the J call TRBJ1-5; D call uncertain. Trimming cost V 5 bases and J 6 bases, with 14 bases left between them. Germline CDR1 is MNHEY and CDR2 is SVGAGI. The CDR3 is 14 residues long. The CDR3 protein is CASSPREGRQPQHF. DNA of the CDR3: TGTGCCAGCAGTCCCCGGGAGGGCCGTCAGCCCCAGCATTTT.

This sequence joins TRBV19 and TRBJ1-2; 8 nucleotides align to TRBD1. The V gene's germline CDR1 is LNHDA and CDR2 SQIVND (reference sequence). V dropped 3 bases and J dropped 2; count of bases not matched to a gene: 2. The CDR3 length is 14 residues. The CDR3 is CASSIWTGNYGYTF. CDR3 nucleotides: TGTGCCAGTAGTATTTGGACAGGGAACTATGGCTACACCTTC. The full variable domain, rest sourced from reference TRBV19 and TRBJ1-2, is DGGITQSPKYLFRKEGQNVTLSCEQNLNHDAMYWYRQDPGQGLRLIYYSQIVNDFQKGDIAEGYSVSREKKESFPLTVTSAQKNPTAFYLCASSIWTGNYGYTFGSGTRLTVV.

CDR3 amino acids: CAWSVLRPLGFDNSPLHF. The CDR3 DNA follows: TGTGCCTGGAGTGTACTCAGGCCGCTGGGCTTTGATAATTCACCCCTCCACTTT. This chain joins TRBV30 and TRBJ1-6; D remains ambiguous. The length of the CDR3 is 18 residues. The germline gives CDR1 GTSNPN, CDR2 SVGIG (reference sequence). V was clipped by 0 bases and J by 5 bases, with 20 bases between them. Drawing the rest from reference TRBV30 and TRBJ1-6, the complete variable domain is SQTIHQWPATLVQPVGSPLSLECTVEGTSNPNLYWYRQAAGRGLQLLFYSVGIGQISSEVPQNLSASRPQDRQFILSSKKLLLSDSGFYLCAWSVLRPLGFDNSPLHFGNGTRLTVT.

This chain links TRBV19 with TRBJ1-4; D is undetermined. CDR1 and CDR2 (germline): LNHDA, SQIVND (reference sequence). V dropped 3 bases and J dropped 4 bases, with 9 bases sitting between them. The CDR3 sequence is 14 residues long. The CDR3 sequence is CASSMVHLNEKLFF. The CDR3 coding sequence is TGTGCCAGTAGTATGGTTCACCTTAATGAAAAACTGTTTTTT.

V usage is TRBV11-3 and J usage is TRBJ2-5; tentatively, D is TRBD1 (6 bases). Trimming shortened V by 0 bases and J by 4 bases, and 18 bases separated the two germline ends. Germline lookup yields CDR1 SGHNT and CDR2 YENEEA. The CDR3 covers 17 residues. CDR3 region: CASSLEPAGATIETQYF. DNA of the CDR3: TGTGCCAGCAGCTTAGAACCGGCAGGGGCGACCATAGAGACCCAGTACTTC.

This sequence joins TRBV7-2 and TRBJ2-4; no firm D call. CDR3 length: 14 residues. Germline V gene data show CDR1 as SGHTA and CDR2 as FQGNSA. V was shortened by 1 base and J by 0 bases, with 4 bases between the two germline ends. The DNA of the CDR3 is TGTGCCAGCAGCTTAGATTTAGCCAAAAACATTCAGTACTTC. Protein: CASSLDLAKNIQYF.

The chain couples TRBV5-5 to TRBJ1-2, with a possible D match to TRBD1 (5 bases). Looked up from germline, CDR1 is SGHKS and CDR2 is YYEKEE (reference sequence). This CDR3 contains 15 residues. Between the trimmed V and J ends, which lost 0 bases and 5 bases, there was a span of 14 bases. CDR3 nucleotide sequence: TGTGCCAGCAGCTTGGGGGCAGGACAAGCATATGGCTACACCTTC. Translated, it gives CASSLGAGQAYGYTF.